Below are 21 T cell receptor beta chains sequenced from a single sample in a study of blood T cell repertoires in COVID-19. Produced via immunoSEQ multiplex PCR; TCRdb's table is partial and in-frame only. The sample consists of tens of thousands of clones, around 90% of them appearing once. The sequenced sample was peripheral blood. Source of these receptors: a man aged 35-49 years with COVID-19, enrolled during active disease.

The chain is built from TRBV21-1 and TRBJ1-2; the table's D call TRBD1 went unverified against the DNA. TRBV21-1 is a known pseudogene. The CDR3 sequence is 18 residues long. The CDR3 DNA sequence: TGTGCCAGCAGCGTTCCCGGGACAGGGACTACAATTAACTATGGCTACACCTTC. Protein sequence: CASSVPGTGTTINYGYTF.

The chain employs TRBV28 and TRBJ1-6; no definite D call. CDR3 size: 16 residues. In germline, CDR1 is MDHEN, CDR2 SYDVKM. V was shortened by 4 bases and J by 0 bases, with 10 bases between the two germline ends. For the CDR3, the DNA is TGTGCCAGCAGTTCAGCGGTCAGCTCCTATAATTCACCCCTCCACTTT. It encodes CASSSAVSSYNSPLHF.

V is TRBV5-1 and J is TRBJ2-7, with 9 bases matching TRBD1. Looked up from germline, CDR1 is SGHRS and CDR2 is YFSETQ. V gave up 4 bases and J gave up 6 bases; unmatched junction bases: 8. There are 14 residues in the CDR3. CDR3 sequence: CASSPQGQGGEQYF. CDR3 DNA: TGCGCCAGCAGCCCACAGGGACAGGGAGGCGAGCAGTACTTC.

This clone has just one count. This chain links TRBV5-1 with TRBJ2-1; 9 positions agree with TRBD1. This CDR3 is built from 17 residues. CDR1 is SGHRS, CDR2 YFSETQ, per germline. Trimming removed 3 bases from V and 4 bases from J; junction bases left unmatched: 11. CDR3 in amino acids: CASSSRGGTGKYNEQFF. CDR3 nucleotide sequence: TGCGCCAGCAGCTCCCGAGGAGGGACAGGGAAGTACAATGAGCAGTTCTTC.

As to this clone: At the DNA level, this CDR3 is encoded by other sequences in the same sample as well. The chain has TRBV3-1 (or the pseudogene TRBV3-2) and TRBJ1-3, with TRBD1 matching over 9 bases. After removal of 7 bases from V and 2 bases from J, the junction contained 12 bases not matched to a gene. This CDR3 region has 17 residues. Germline CDR1 and CDR2: LGHDT and YNNKEL (reference sequence). The DNA of the CDR3 is TGTGCCAGCACCAGGGGGGACAGGGTCTTGACTGGAAACACCATATATTTT. Translation gives CASTRGDRVLTGNTIYF.

This clone was found a few times. V is TRBV6-5 and J is TRBJ2-1; TRBD1 might be the D (6 bases). The germline V gene has CDR1 MNHEY and CDR2 SVGAGI. The CDR3 is made up of 13 amino acids. V was cut by 8 bases and J by 4 bases, with 12 bases left in between. The CDR3 spells CASQEGQYNEQFF. In DNA, the CDR3 is TGTGCCAGCCAAGAAGGACAGTACAATGAGCAGTTCTTC.

The V gene is TRBV2, the J gene TRBJ1-1; D not resolved. V was cut by 3 bases and J by 6 bases, with 8 bases left in between. Per the germline V gene, CDR1 is SNHLY and CDR2 is FYNNEI. This CDR3 region has 12 residues. Here the CDR3 DNA reads TGTGCCAGCAGTGATACTGGAGCTGAAGCTTTCTTT. This encodes CASSDTGAEAFF.

V is TRBV28 and J is TRBJ1-6, with D uncertain. V dropped 6 bases and J dropped 6 bases, with 15 bases sitting between them. The CDR3 extends over 15 amino acids. Germline V lookup: CDR1 MDHEN, CDR2 SYDVKM. The CDR3, as DNA: TGTGCCAGCAGGGTTGGAGACGTAGGTAATTCACCCCTCCACTTT. This encodes CASRVGDVGNSPLHF.

The genes are TRBV6-5 and TRBJ2-1, with 7 nucleotides matching TRBD1. With 6 bases clipped from V and 7 bases from J, the junction kept 6 bases outside the gene matches. Per germline, CDR1 MNHEY and CDR2 SVGAGI. CDR3 length: 13 residues. The CDR3 region is CASRETGTNEQFF. The CDR3 DNA reads as TGTGCCAGCAGGGAGACAGGGACGAATGAGCAGTTCTTC.

The rearrangement links TRBV4-1 to TRBJ2-3; 9 bases match TRBD1. V was clipped by 2 bases and J by 5 bases; unmatched bases: 8. In germline, CDR1 is MGHRA, CDR2 YSYEKL. The CDR3 totals 16 residues. For the CDR3, the DNA is TGCGCCAGCAGCCAACCCCCGGGACAGGGACAAGATACGCAGTATTTT. Encoded protein: CASSQPPGQGQDTQYF.

The rearrangement links TRBV28 to TRBJ1-1, with 9 bases aligning to TRBD1. Per germline, CDR1 MDHEN and CDR2 SYDVKM. Trimming removed 8 bases from V and 5 bases from J; junction bases left unmatched: 6. The CDR3 contains 13 residues. The CDR3 sequence is CASCGQGSTEAFF. The DNA of the CDR3 is TGTGCCAGCTGCGGACAGGGGAGTACTGAAGCTTTCTTT.

The V gene is TRBV3-1 (or the pseudogene TRBV3-2), the J gene TRBJ2-7, with TRBD2 matching 10 bases. Germline V CDR1 and CDR2: LGHDT, YNNKEL (reference sequence). V trimming: 1 base; J trimming: 2 bases; junction bases outside the gene matches: 2. CDR3 length: 15 residues. The CDR3 is CASSQALAGAYEQYF. CDR3 DNA: TGTGCCAGCAGCCAAGCGCTAGCGGGGGCCTACGAGCAGTACTTC.

The V call is TRBV27, the J call TRBJ1-2; TRBD1 might be the D (5 bases). Trimming shortened V by 5 bases and J by 4 bases, and 17 bases separated the two germline ends. The CDR3 covers 15 residues. CDR1 and CDR2 from the germline V gene are MNHEY and SMNVEV (reference sequence). The CDR3 bases are TGTGCCAGCAGTCCCTCGACGGAGGGGTTCTATGGCTACACCTTC. Its protein is CASSPSTEGFYGYTF.

This rearrangement joins TRBV7-7 to TRBJ2-5, with TRBD1 identical over 10 bases. The V and J ends lost 5 bases and 5 bases, in that order; junction bases with no gene match: 8. The CDR3 is 15 amino acids. In germline, CDR1 is SSHAT, CDR2 FNYEAQ (reference sequence). CDR3 in amino acids: CASSPSGTGDETQYF. DNA for the CDR3: TGTGCCAGCAGCCCTTCCGGGACAGGGGACGAGACCCAGTACTTC.

This clone turned up a few times. The chain is built from TRBV4-1 and TRBJ2-2; TRBD2 matches at 11 bases. This CDR3 contains 16 residues. CDR1 and CDR2 from the germline V gene are MGHRA and YSYEKL. V shed 4 bases, J shed 4 bases, and the junction held 5 bases outside the gene matches. CDR3: CASSLLAGDPTGELFF. DNA of the CDR3: TGCGCCAGCAGCCTACTAGCGGGGGACCCCACCGGGGAGCTGTTTTTT.

V is TRBV7-9 and J is TRBJ1-1; D is possibly TRBD1 (6 bases). CDR3 length: 15 amino acids. The germline V and J ends were trimmed by 6 bases and 0 bases, with 14 bases remaining between them. Per germline, CDR1 SEHNR and CDR2 FQNEAQ (reference sequence). The CDR3 region is CASSRAGAMNTEAFF. The DNA of the CDR3 is TGTGCCAGCAGTCGCGCAGGGGCGATGAACACTGAAGCTTTCTTT.

The V gene is TRBV6-2 or TRBV6-3, the J gene TRBJ2-5; TRBD2 is a possible D gene (6 bases). Germline V CDR1 and CDR2: MNHEY, SVGEGT. Trimming shortened V by 2 bases and J by 4 bases, and 17 bases separated the two germline ends. The CDR3 loop spans 16 amino acids. CDR3 sequence: CASSYQVGGLGETQYF. The CDR3 bases are TGTGCCAGCAGTTACCAGGTGGGAGGACTGGGAGAGACCCAGTACTTC.

The chain couples TRBV5-5 to TRBJ2-1; TRBD2 is a possible D gene (5 bases). CDR1 is SGHKS and CDR2 is YYEKEE in the germline V gene (reference sequence). CDR3 size: 14 residues. V was clipped by 6 bases and J by 6 bases, with 16 bases between them. The CDR3 sequence is CASNQGLRVNEQFF. The CDR3 DNA is TGTGCCAGCAACCAAGGACTCCGAGTCAATGAGCAGTTCTTC.

With respect to this clone: One junction end does not reproduce the germline sequence, and a read error may be involved. The chain is built from TRBV5-5 and TRBJ2-1, with a possible D match to TRBD2 (6 bases). This CDR3 region has 15 residues. Germline lookup yields CDR1 SGHKS and CDR2 YYEKEE (reference sequence). The CDR3 here is CTSSPDGGSYNEQFF. The CDR3 nucleotides read TGTACCAGCAGCCCGGACGGGGGCTCCTACAATGAGCAGTTCTTC.

The chain links TRBV2 to TRBJ2-1; 15 bases are shared with TRBD2. Germline V gene data show CDR1 as SNHLY and CDR2 as FYNNEI. The CDR3 extends over 15 amino acids. Trimming cost V 4 bases and J 8 bases; bases outside gene matches: 3. CDR3 loop: CASSGRTSGRDEQFF. Written as DNA, the CDR3 is TGTGCCAGCAGTGGACGGACTAGCGGGAGGGATGAGCAGTTCTTC.

The chain uses TRBV6-5 and TRBJ2-3; TRBD2 matches at 8 bases. This CDR3 comprises 15 residues. With 8 bases clipped from V and 2 bases from J, the junction kept 9 bases outside the gene matches. Germline CDR1 MNHEY, CDR2 SVGAGI. CDR3 residues: CASGSGGRITDTQYF. CDR3 in DNA: TGTGCCAGCGGGTCGGGGGGGCGCATCACAGATACGCAGTATTTT.